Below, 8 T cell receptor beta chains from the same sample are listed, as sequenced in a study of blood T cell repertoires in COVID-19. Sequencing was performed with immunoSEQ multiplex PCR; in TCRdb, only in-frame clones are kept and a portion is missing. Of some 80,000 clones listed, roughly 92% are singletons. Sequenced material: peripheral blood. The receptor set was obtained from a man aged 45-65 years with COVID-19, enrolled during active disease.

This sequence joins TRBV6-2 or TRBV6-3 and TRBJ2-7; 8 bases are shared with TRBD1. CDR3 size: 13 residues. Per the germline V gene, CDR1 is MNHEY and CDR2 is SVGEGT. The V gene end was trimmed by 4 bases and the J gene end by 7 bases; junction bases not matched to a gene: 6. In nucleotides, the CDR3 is TGTGCCAGCAGTTCCCTACAGGGGGAGGAGCAGTACGTC. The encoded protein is CASSSLQGEEQYV.

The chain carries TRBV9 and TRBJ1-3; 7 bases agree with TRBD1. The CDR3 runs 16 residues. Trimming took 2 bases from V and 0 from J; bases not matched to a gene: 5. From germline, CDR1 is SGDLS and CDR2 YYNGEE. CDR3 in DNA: TGTGCCAGCAGCGTCACAGGGGTCCTCTCTGGAAACACCATATATTTT. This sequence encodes CASSVTGVLSGNTIYF.

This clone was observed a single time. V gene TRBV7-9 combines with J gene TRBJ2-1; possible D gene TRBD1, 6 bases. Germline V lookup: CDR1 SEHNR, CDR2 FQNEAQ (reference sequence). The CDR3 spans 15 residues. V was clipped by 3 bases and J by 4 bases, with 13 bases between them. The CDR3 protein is CASSFPQGPYNEQFF. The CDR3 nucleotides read TGTGCCAGCAGCTTTCCCCAGGGGCCTTACAATGAGCAGTTCTTC.

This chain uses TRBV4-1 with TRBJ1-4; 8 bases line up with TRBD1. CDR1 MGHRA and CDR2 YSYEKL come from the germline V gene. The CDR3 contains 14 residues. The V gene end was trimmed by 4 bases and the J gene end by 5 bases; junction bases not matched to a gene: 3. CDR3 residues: CASSLDRVNEKLFF. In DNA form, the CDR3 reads TGCGCCAGCAGCCTGGACAGGGTAAATGAAAAACTGTTTTTT.

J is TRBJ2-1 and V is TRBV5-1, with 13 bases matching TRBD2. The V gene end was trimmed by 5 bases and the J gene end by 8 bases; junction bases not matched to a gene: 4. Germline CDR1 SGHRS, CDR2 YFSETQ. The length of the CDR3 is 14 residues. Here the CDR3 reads CASSRTSGRDEQFF. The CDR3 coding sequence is TGCGCCAGCAGTCGGACTAGCGGGAGAGATGAGCAGTTCTTC.

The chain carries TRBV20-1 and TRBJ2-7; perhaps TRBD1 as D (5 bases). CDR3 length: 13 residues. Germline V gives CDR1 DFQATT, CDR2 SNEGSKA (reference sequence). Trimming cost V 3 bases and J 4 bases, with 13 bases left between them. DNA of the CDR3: TGCAGTGCTAGTGGGGCAGAGCCTTACGAGCAGTACGTC. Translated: CSASGAEPYEQYV.

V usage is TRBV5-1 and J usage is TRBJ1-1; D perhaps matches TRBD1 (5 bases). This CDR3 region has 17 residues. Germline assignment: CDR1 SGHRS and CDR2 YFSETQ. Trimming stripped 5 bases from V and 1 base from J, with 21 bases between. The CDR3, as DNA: TGCGCCAGCAGTGTGGGTCGCAGGGAAAAGGAGAACACTGAAGCTTTCTTT. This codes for CASSVGRREKENTEAFF.

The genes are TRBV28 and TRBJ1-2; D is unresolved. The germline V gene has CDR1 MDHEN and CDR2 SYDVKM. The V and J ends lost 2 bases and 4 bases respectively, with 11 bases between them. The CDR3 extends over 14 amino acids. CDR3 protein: CASSLGRGSYGYTF. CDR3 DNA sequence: TGTGCCAGCAGTTTAGGTCGCGGGTCCTATGGCTACACCTTC.